One sample yielded the 17 T cell receptor beta chains listed below, sequenced in a study of T cells after yellow fever vaccination. TCRdb passed the 5' RACE reads through MiXCR, listing each CDR3 protein once. The table shows 300,000 to 350,000 distinct CDR3 sequences, with roughly 8% occurring only once. The specimen was PBMCs, collected roughly 45 days after the first yellow fever vaccination. The receptors originated from a man younger than 30 who received the YFV17D yellow fever vaccine.

For this clonotype: A much larger clone differs by one base, so this may be a read error. The J gene is TRBJ2-1, the V gene TRBV5-6, with D perhaps TRBD2 (5 bases). The CDR3 contains 15 residues. Trimming stripped 5 bases from V and 4 bases from J, with 16 bases between. The germline gives CDR1 SGHDT, CDR2 YYEEEE. CDR3: CASSLMTRTYNEQFF. The CDR3 DNA follows: TGTGCCAGCAGTTTGATGACAAGGACTTACAATGAGCAGTTCTTC.

The CDR3: CASTVTTPGANVLTF. The CDR3 DNA reads as TGCGCCAGCACCGTGACAACCCCTGGGGCCAACGTCCTGACTTTC. The rearrangement joins TRBV5-1 to TRBJ2-6; D unresolved. The V end was cut by 6 bases, the J end by 2 bases, with 12 bases between. The CDR3 has 15 amino acids. Germline lookup yields CDR1 SGHRS and CDR2 YFSETQ.

This clonotype came up a few times. This sequence joins TRBV20-1 and TRBJ1-4, with D maybe TRBD1 (5 bases). This CDR3 spans 14 amino acids. Germline assignment: CDR1 DFQATT and CDR2 SNEGSKA (reference sequence). Trimming shortened V by 5 bases and J by 11 bases, and 21 bases separated the two germline ends. The CDR3 is CSAPVDSAFEKLFF. CDR3 DNA: TGCAGTGCTCCTGTCGACAGCGCTTTTGAGAAACTGTTTTTT.

This clonotype was counted many times. The chain employs TRBV7-6 and TRBJ2-1; TRBD2 matches 8 bases. V lost 4 bases to trimming and J lost 9 bases; unmatched junction nucleotides: 11. CDR3 size: 15 residues. The germline V gene encodes CDR1 SGHVS and CDR2 FNYEAQ. The CDR3 DNA sequence: TGTGCCAGCAGCTCCGGGGCTAGCGGGCTATTTGAGCAGTTCTTC. This gives the protein CASSSGASGLFEQFF.

CDR3 in DNA: TGTGCCAGCAGCTTGGACAGGGCCACTGAAGCTTTCTTT. It specifies CASSLDRATEAFF. The chain is built from TRBV7-6 and TRBJ1-1; 8 positions match TRBD1. Germline trimming cut 3 bases from V and 4 bases from J; bases unmatched to any gene: 1. The CDR3 is made up of 13 amino acids. Germline lookup yields CDR1 SGHVS and CDR2 FNYEAQ.

The genes are TRBV20-1 and TRBJ2-7; TRBD1 agrees at 9 bases. The CDR3 sequence is 14 residues long. The ends lost 1 base at V and 7 bases at J; junction bases unmatched: 8. In germline, CDR1 is DFQATT, CDR2 SNEGSKA (reference sequence). This chain's CDR3 is CSARVHTGGSEQYF. The CDR3 region has the DNA TGCAGTGCTAGAGTCCATACAGGGGGCTCGGAGCAGTACTTC.

The chain carries TRBV12-3 or TRBV12-4 and TRBJ1-1; D unclear. CDR3 length: 13 residues. The V end lost 7 bases, the J end lost 1 base, and 10 bases lay between the germline ends. The chain's CDR3 is CASTSTGNTEAFF. The DNA for the CDR3 is TGTGCCAGCACTTCGACGGGGAACACTGAAGCTTTCTTT.

There are a few counts of this clonotype. The chain employs TRBV28 and TRBJ2-7; the D call may be TRBD1 or TRBD2 (5 bases each). CDR3 length: 15 residues. V was pared by 5 bases and J by 2 bases, with 16 bases between. Germline-derived CDR1 and CDR2 are MDHEN and SYDVKM. CDR3 bases: TGTGCCAGCAGTCCCCCGGGGCTAACTCCCTACGAGCAGTACGTC. Translating gives CASSPPGLTPYEQYV.

The sample holds a few counts of this clonotype. The chain links TRBV19 to TRBJ1-2; D is ambiguous. Trimming took 11 bases from V and 0 from J, leaving 13 bases between them. CDR1 is LNHDA, CDR2 SQIVND, per germline (reference sequence). The CDR3 loop spans 13 amino acids. This CDR3 is CASTELANYGYTF. The CDR3 coding sequence is TGTGCCTCGACCGAGTTAGCTAACTATGGCTACACCTTC.

The sample holds a few counts of this clonotype. The chain employs TRBV4-3 and TRBJ1-3; a possible D gene is TRBD1 (5 bases). V was shortened by 0 bases and J by 0 bases, with 18 bases between the two germline ends. Germline CDR1 is LGHNA and CDR2 is YSLEER. The CDR3 loop spans 19 amino acids. The CDR3 spells CASSQEGLGRGDSGNTIYF. CDR3 sequence (DNA): TGCGCCAGCAGCCAAGAAGGCTTAGGGAGGGGCGACTCTGGAAACACCATATATTTT.

This clonotype came up a few times. The chain couples TRBV5-1 to TRBJ1-2, with D unresolved. Germline-derived CDR1 and CDR2 are SGHRS and YFSETQ. Trimming stripped 1 base from V and 8 bases from J, with 15 bases between. The CDR3 runs 14 residues. In DNA form, the CDR3 reads TGCGCCAGCAGCTTGTCCGACGGGAATAGAGGCTACACCTTC. This encodes CASSLSDGNRGYTF.

This clonotype was observed a few times. The chain combines TRBV7-9 with TRBJ1-1; TRBD1 might be the D (6 bases). The CDR3 has 14 residues. The ends were cut back, 6 bases at V and 3 bases at J, with 14 bases in the middle. The germline CDR1 and CDR2 sequences are SEHNR and FQNEAQ (reference sequence). The CDR3 loop reads CASSSGEIHTEAFF. The CDR3 DNA sequence: TGTGCCAGCAGTTCAGGGGAGATTCACACTGAAGCTTTCTTT.

This clonotype has more than one count but fewer than ten. The chain links TRBV7-9 to TRBJ2-3; unclear D gene. The CDR3 covers 16 residues. The germline V gene has CDR1 SEHNR and CDR2 FQNEAQ (reference sequence). Trimming shortened V by 0 bases and J by 1 base, and 11 bases separated the two germline ends. The CDR3 protein is CASSLAGGHGTDTQYF. CDR3 in DNA: TGTGCCAGCAGCTTAGCCGGTGGGCACGGCACAGATACGCAGTATTTT. Using reference TRBV7-9 and TRBJ2-3 for the parts outside the CDR3, the full variable domain is DTGVSQNPRHKITKRGQNVTFRCDPISEHNRLYWYRQTLGQGPEFLTYFQNEAQLEKSRLLSDRFSAERPKGSFSTLEIQRTEQGDSAMYLCASSLAGGHGTDTQYFGPGTRLTVL.

Ten or more counts support this clonotype. This chain uses TRBV5-1 with TRBJ2-2; D is undetermined. The V and J ends lost 2 bases and 1 base respectively, with 6 bases between them. CDR3 length equals 14 residues. The V gene's germline CDR1 is SGHRS and CDR2 YFSETQ. DNA of the CDR3: TGCGCCAGCAGCTTTTACGGGAACACCGGGGAGCTGTTTTTT. Its protein is CASSFYGNTGELFF.

Details on this clonotype: A junction end diverges from the germline sequence, so it may reflect a read error. V gene TRBV7-3 combines with J gene TRBJ2-3, with a weak D call TRBD1 (5 bases). The CDR3 is 14 amino acids. CDR1 is SGHTA, CDR2 FQGTGA, per germline. CDR3: CANSLRGRTDTQYF. DNA of the CDR3: TGTGCCAACAGCTTAAGGGGTCGCACAGATACGCAGTATTTT.

This clonotype was counted a few times. This chain links TRBV5-1 with TRBJ2-7; perhaps TRBD1 as D (5 bases). Germline-derived CDR1 and CDR2 are SGHRS and YFSETQ. V gave up 1 base and J gave up 5 bases, with 10 bases separating them. The CDR3 is made up of 13 amino acids. The CDR3 DNA follows: TGCGCCAGCAGCTTGATCGGCAGGGACGAGCAGTACGTC. It translates to CASSLIGRDEQYV.

The chain uses TRBV7-2 and TRBJ2-7; 9 bases align to TRBD2. With V trimmed by 4 bases and J by 3 bases, 7 bases remained unmatched. CDR1 and CDR2 from the germline V gene are SGHTA and FQGNSA. The CDR3 has 15 residues. The DNA of the CDR3 is TGTGCCAGCAGCTCCCTCGCACTAGCGGGCTACGAGCAGTACTTC. Translating it yields CASSSLALAGYEQYF.